The rows below give T cell receptor beta chains drawn from one sample of a study of blood T cell repertoires in COVID-19. This table comes from immunoSEQ multiplex PCR, and its TCRdb copy is limited to in-frame clones, with some not included. In the table there are more than 200,000 clones, about 88% of which are singletons. Sequencing used peripheral blood. The receptors stem from a man younger than 45 with active or convalescent COVID-19. Each CDR3 is given with its conserved first and last residue. The order of the fields is D gene, CDR3 length, clone size, J gene, V gene, CDR3 DNA, CDR3 protein. A D gene is named only where the DNA matches it firmly. Not every row has a clone size; where given, it reads once, few, many or a size class.

>.|14|.|TRBJ1-2|TRBV5-4
TGTGCCAGCAGCTTCGGAGGCAGCTCCTATGGCTACACCTTC
CASSFGGSSYGYTF
>TRBD1|13|.|TRBJ1-2|TRBV5-6
TGTGCCAGCAGGTTGGGACAGGTCTATGGCTACACCTTC
CASRLGQVYGYTF
>.|14|.|TRBJ1-2|TRBV19
TGTGCCAGTAGTAGGATCGGGGAATTATATGGCTACACCTTC
CASSRIGELYGYTF
>.|15|.|TRBJ2-5|TRBV7-6
TGTGCCAGCACCTACAGGGGCGGGGGGCTGGAGACCCAGTACTTC
CASTYRGGGLETQYF
>.|15|.|TRBJ1-3|TRBV5-1
TGCGCCAGCAGCTTGGGCGAAATCTCTGGAAACACCATATATTTT
CASSLGEISGNTIYF
>.|13|.|TRBJ1-1|TRBV3-1/TRBV3-2
TGTGCCAGCAGCCAAAACAGGGTTATTGAAGCTTTCTTT
CASSQNRVIEAFF
>TRBD2|18|.|TRBJ2-2|TRBV18
TGTGCCAGCTCACCAAGGTGGCGGGGGGGCCTAGGGACCGGGGAGCTGTTTTTT
CASSPRWRGGLGTGELFF
>TRBD2|16|.|TRBJ2-5|TRBV9
TGTGCCAGCAGCGCCCGACTAGCGGGGGTGTCAGAGACCCAGTACTTC
CASSARLAGVSETQYF
>TRBD1|14|once|TRBJ1-2|TRBV6-5
TGTGCCAGCGGCCGACAGGGGGTTAACTATGGCTACACCTTC
CASGRQGVNYGYTF
>TRBD2|18|.|TRBJ2-5|TRBV4-2
TGTGCCAGCAGCCAAGGGGCATCCAGCGGGGGGCCGGGGGGGACCCAGTACTTC
CASSQGASSGGPGGTQYF
>TRBD1|15|.|TRBJ2-7|TRBV5-8
TGTGCCAGCACCATTATGGGGGACAGGGGGGGCGAGCAGTACTTC
CASTIMGDRGGEQYF
>.|16|.|TRBJ2-3|TRBV5-1
TGCGCCAGCAGCTTGATCGGCGCAGGGGGCACAGATACGCAGTATTTT
CASSLIGAGGTDTQYF
>.|15|.|TRBJ1-1|TRBV7-9
TGTGCCAGCAGCTTAGGCGGCAGTCAGAACACTGAAGCTTTCTTT
CASSLGGSQNTEAFF
>TRBD2|16|.|TRBJ2-2|TRBV30
TGTGCCTGGAGTAAGGGCGGGGGGACTAACACCGGGGAGCTGTTTTTT
CAWSKGGGTNTGELFF